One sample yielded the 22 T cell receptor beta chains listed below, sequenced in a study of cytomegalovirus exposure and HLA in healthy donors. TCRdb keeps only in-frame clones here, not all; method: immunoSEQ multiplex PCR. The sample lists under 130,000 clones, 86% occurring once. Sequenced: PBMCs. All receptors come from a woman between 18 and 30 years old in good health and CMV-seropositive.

CDR3 amino acids: CASSHRVGGYGYTF. CDR3 bases: TGTGCCAGCAGTCACAGGGTTGGGGGCTATGGCTACACCTTC. This chain links TRBV6-5 with TRBJ1-2; weak D call: TRBD1 (6 bases). The CDR3 totals 14 residues. Germline values: CDR1 MNHEY, CDR2 SVGAGI. Trimming took 5 bases from V and 4 from J, leaving 14 bases between them.

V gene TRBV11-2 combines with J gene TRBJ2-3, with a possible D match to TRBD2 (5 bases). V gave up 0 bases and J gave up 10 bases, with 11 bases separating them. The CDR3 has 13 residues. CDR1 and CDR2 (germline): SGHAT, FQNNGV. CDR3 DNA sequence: TGTGCCAGCAGCTTAGATCCCCTAGCAGCGCAGTATTTT. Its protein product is CASSLDPLAAQYF. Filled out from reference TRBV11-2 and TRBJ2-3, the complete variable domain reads EAGVAQSPRYKIIEKRQSVAFWCNPISGHATLYWYQQILGQGPKLLIQFQNNGVVDDSQLPKDRFSAERLKGVDSTLKIQPAKLEDSAVYLCASSLDPLAAQYFGPGTRLTVL.

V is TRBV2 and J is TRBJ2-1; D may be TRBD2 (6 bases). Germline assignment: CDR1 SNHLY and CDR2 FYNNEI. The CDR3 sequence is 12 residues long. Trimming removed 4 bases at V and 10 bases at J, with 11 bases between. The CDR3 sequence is CASSAGVGEQFF. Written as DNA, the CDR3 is TGTGCCAGCAGTGCGGGGGTTGGGGAGCAGTTCTTC.

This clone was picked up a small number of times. The CDR3 nucleotides are TGTGCCAGCAGCAGGGTGGCGGGAGATGGAGATACGCAGTATTTT. It is translated as CASSRVAGDGDTQYF. V is TRBV6-5 and J is TRBJ2-3, with 7 bases identical to TRBD2. The CDR3 extends over 15 amino acids. The germline V gene has CDR1 MNHEY and CDR2 SVGAGI. After removal of 6 bases from V and 5 bases from J, the junction contained 11 bases not matched to a gene.

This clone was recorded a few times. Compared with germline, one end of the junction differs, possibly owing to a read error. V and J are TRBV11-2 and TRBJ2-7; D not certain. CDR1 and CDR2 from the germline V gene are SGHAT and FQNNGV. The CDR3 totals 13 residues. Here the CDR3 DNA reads TGTGCCAGCAGCTTAAGCCATACCTCGGAGCGAGACTTC. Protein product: CASSLSHTSERDF.

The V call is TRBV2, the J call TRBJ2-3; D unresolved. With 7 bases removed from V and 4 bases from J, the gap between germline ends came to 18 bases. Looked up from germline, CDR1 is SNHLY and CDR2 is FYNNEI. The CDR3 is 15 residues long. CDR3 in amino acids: CASKESVTSPDTQYF. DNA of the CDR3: TGTGCCAGCAAAGAGTCGGTGACTTCGCCAGATACGCAGTATTTT.

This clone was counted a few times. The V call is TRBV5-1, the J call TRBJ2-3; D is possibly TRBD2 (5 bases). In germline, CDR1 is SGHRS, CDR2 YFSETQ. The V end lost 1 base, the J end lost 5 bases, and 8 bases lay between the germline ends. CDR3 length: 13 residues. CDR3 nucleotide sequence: TGCGCCAGCAGCTTGCCTAGCCAAGATACGCAGTATTTT. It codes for CASSLPSQDTQYF.

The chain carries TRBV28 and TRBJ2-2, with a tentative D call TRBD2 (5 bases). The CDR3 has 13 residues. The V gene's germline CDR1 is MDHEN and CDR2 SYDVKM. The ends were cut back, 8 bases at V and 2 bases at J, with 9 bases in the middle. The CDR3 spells CASVTSNTGELFF. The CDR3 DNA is TGTGCCAGCGTAACTAGTAACACCGGGGAGCTGTTTTTT. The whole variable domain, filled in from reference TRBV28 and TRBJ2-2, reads DVKVTQSSRYLVKRTGEKVFLECVQDMDHENMFWYRQDPGLGLRLIYFSYDVKMKEKGDIPEGYSVSREKKERFSLILESASTNQTSMYLCASVTSNTGELFFGEGSRLTVL.

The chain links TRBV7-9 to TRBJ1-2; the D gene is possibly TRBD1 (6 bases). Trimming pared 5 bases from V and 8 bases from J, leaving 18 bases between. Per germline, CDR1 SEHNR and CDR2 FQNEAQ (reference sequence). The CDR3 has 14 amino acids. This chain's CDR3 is CASSGGGSAVGYTF. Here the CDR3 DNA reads TGTGCCAGCAGCGGGGGCGGTTCGGCGGTGGGCTACACCTTC.

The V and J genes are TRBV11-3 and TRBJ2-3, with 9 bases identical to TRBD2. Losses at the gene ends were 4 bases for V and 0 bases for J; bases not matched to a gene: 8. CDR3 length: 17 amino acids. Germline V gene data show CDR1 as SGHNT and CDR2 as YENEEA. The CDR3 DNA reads TGTGCCAGCAGCTCGATAGCGGGGGCCGTAAGCACAGATACGCAGTATTTT. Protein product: CASSSIAGAVSTDTQYF.

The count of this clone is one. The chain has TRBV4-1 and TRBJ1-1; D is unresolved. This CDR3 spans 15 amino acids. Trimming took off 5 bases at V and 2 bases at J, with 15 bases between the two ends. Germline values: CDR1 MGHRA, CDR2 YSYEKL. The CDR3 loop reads CASSEAGEVNTEAFF. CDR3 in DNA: TGCGCCAGCAGCGAAGCCGGGGAAGTCAACACTGAAGCTTTCTTT.

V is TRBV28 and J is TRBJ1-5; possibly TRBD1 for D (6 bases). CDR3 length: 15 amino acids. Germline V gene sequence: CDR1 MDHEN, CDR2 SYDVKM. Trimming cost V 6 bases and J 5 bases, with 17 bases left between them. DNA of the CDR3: TGTGCCAGCAGACCCCCGGACAGAATCGATCAGCCCCAGCATTTT. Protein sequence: CASRPPDRIDQPQHF.

The chain's CDR3 is CASRGTAQETQYF. DNA of the CDR3: TGTGCCAGCAGAGGGACAGCTCAAGAGACCCAGTACTTC. The genes are TRBV6-1 and TRBJ2-5, with 7 bases that match TRBD1. Germline V lookup: CDR1 MNHNS, CDR2 SASEGT. After removal of 6 bases from V and 2 bases from J, the junction contained 3 bases not matched to a gene. The CDR3 runs to 13 residues.

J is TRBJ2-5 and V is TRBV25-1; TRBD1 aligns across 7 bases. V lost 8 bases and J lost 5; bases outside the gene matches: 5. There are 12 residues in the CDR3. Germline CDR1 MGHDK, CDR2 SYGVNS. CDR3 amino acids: CASRMTGETQYF. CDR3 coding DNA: TGTGCCAGCCGGATGACAGGGGAGACCCAGTACTTC.

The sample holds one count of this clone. The CDR3 here is CASSPPSGSSHEQFF. CDR3 bases: TGTGCCAGCTCACCACCTAGCGGGAGCAGCCATGAGCAGTTCTTC. The chain couples TRBV18 to TRBJ2-1, with TRBD2 matching 9 bases. After removal of 0 bases from V and 8 bases from J, the junction contained 5 bases not matched to a gene. The length of the CDR3 is 15 residues. CDR1 is KGHSH and CDR2 is LQKENI in the germline V gene.

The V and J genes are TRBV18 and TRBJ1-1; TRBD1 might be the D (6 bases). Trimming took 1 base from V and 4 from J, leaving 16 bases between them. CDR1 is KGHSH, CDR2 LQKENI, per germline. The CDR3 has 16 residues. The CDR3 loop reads CASSPQRAGVSTEAFF. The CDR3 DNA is TGTGCCAGCTCACCACAGAGGGCAGGGGTGAGCACTGAAGCTTTCTTT.

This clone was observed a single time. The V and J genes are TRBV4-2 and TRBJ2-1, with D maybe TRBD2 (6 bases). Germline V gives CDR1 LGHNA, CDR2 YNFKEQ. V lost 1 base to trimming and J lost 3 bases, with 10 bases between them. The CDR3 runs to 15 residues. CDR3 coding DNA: TGTGCCAGCAGCCAAGTGAGGACTATCTACAATGAGCAGTTCTTC. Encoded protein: CASSQVRTIYNEQFF.

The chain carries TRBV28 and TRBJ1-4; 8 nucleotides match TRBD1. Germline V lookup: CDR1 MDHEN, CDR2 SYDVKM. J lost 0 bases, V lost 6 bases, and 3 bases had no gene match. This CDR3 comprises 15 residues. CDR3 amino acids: CASSLTGATNEKLFF. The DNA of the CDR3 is TGTGCCAGCAGCCTGACAGGGGCAACTAATGAAAAACTGTTTTTT.

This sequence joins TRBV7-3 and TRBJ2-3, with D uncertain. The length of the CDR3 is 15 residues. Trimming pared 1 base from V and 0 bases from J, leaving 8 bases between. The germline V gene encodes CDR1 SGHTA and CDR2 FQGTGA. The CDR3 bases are TGTGCCAGCAGCTTAATTGGCGGTAGCACAGATACGCAGTATTTT. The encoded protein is CASSLIGGSTDTQYF.

For the CDR3, the DNA is TGTGCCAGCAGCTTGGGGTTTGGCCGAACGGGCTACACCTTC. As protein: CASSLGFGRTGYTF. The chain has TRBV5-6 and TRBJ1-2; D gene uncertain. Germline CDR1 is SGHDT and CDR2 is YYEEEE. The CDR3 spans 14 residues. V lost 0 bases and J 8 bases, leaving 14 bases between the germline ends.

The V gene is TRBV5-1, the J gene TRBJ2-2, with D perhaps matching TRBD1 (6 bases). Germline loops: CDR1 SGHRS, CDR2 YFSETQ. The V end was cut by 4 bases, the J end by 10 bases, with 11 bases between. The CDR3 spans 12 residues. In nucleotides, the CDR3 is TGCGCCAGCAGCCGAAAGGGGGAGGAGCTGTTTTTT. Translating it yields CASSRKGEELFF.

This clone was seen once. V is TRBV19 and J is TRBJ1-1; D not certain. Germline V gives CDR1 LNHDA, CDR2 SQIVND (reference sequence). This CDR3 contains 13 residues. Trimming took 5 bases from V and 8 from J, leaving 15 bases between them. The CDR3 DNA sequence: TGTGCCAGTAGTTCCGAGGCCCTAGCCGAAGCTTTCTTT. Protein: CASSSEALAEAFF.